The rows below give T cell receptor beta chains drawn from one sample of a study of blood T cell repertoires in COVID-19. Sequenced by immunoSEQ multiplex PCR; TCRdb stores in-frame clones only, minus some. The data show about 230,000 clones, 75% to 90% seen once. The specimen sequenced was peripheral blood. The receptors derive from a man aged 35 to 55 with acute or convalescent COVID-19. Both conserved end residues are trimmed from each CDR3.

cdr3_length: 11
v_call: TRBV6-5
cdr3_aa: ASSYGTSYEQY

cdr3_length: 14
v_call: TRBV3-1/TRBV3-2
cdr3_aa: ASSESSGSSYNEQF

cdr3_length: 12
v_call: TRBV7-8
cdr3_aa: ASSLAQTGNTIY

cdr3_length: 13
v_call: TRBV5-8
cdr3_aa: ASGAWRGLSTEAF

cdr3_length: 12
v_call: TRBV6-4
cdr3_aa: ASTLGGLNQPQH

cdr3_length: 11
v_call: TRBV27
cdr3_aa: ASSAGPRYEQY

cdr3_length: 14
v_call: TRBV7-8
cdr3_aa: ASSRGGLLYHNEQF

cdr3_length: 13
v_call: TRBV5-8
cdr3_aa: ASSLDRGSNQPQH

cdr3_length: 15
v_call: TRBV10-3
cdr3_aa: AISDPGGGRAGNEQY

cdr3_length: 10
v_call: TRBV19
cdr3_aa: ASSISDQPQH

cdr3_length: 16
v_call: TRBV11-2
cdr3_aa: ASSRFGISAISDTEAF

cdr3_length: 12
v_call: TRBV9
cdr3_aa: ASSVDGPNTEAF

cdr3_length: 13
v_call: TRBV7-6
cdr3_aa: ASSARLSSGNTIY

cdr3_length: 15
v_call: TRBV10-3
cdr3_aa: AISESINTGGWTEAF

cdr3_length: 13
v_call: TRBV19
cdr3_aa: ASSLNGQGKNGYT

cdr3_length: 11
v_call: TRBV4-2
cdr3_aa: ASSEPLANEQF

cdr3_length: 13
v_call: TRBV5-1
cdr3_aa: ASSFFTGGLNEQF

cdr3_length: 12
v_call: TRBV11-3
cdr3_aa: ASSLTGSYTEAF

cdr3_length: 14
v_call: TRBV14
cdr3_aa: ASSQFWPGGRDEQY

cdr3_length: 13
v_call: TRBV25-1
cdr3_aa: ASRGDDFSTDTQY

cdr3_length: 10
v_call: TRBV7-9
cdr3_aa: ASSPPAEGQF

cdr3_length: 12
v_call: TRBV10-3
cdr3_aa: AISENRGDYGYT

cdr3_length: 13
v_call: TRBV19
cdr3_aa: ASSIPGHPVERLF

cdr3_length: 10
v_call: TRBV30
cdr3_aa: AWSSQRGGYT

cdr3_length: 12
v_call: TRBV7-2
cdr3_aa: ASSSQYSNQPQH

cdr3_length: 11
v_call: TRBV14
cdr3_aa: ASSQEMGTGAF

cdr3_length: 14
v_call: TRBV5-1
cdr3_aa: ASSADRDGPSYEQY

cdr3_length: 16
v_call: TRBV19
cdr3_aa: ASSGDRIFVSGANVLT

cdr3_length: 10
v_call: TRBV6-5
cdr3_aa: ASNRGNDEQY

cdr3_length: 14
v_call: TRBV30
cdr3_aa: AWTLRLAGVKDTQY

cdr3_length: 14
v_call: TRBV27
cdr3_aa: ASPPWTSGCQETQY

cdr3_length: 12
v_call: TRBV6-5
cdr3_aa: ASSRSQGYEKLF

cdr3_length: 15
v_call: TRBV19
cdr3_aa: ASSLRQGNLPNTEAF

cdr3_length: 13
v_call: TRBV18
cdr3_aa: ASSPIITGSDTQY

cdr3_length: 12
v_call: TRBV28
cdr3_aa: ASSRPWGGSPLH

cdr3_length: 12
v_call: TRBV29-1
cdr3_aa: SVGSSGRAHEQY

cdr3_length: 17
v_call: TRBV27
cdr3_aa: ASSLESPSGALGAYEQY

cdr3_length: 13
v_call: TRBV18
cdr3_aa: ASSPGLAGGNEQF

cdr3_length: 12
v_call: TRBV5-1
cdr3_aa: ASSLVVGRDGYT

cdr3_length: 13
v_call: TRBV5-6
cdr3_aa: ASSLEYRGQPKVF

cdr3_length: 12
v_call: TRBV10-3
cdr3_aa: AIRDRTGDTEAF

cdr3_length: 15
v_call: TRBV4-1
cdr3_aa: ASSPRRQGHGMETQH

cdr3_length: 13
v_call: TRBV4-3
cdr3_aa: ASSSMGGGSEKLF

cdr3_length: 10
v_call: TRBV18
cdr3_aa: ASSPEGTEQF

cdr3_length: 11
v_call: TRBV5-1
cdr3_aa: ASSLERNEKLF

cdr3_length: 13
v_call: TRBV9
cdr3_aa: ASSVAGQLAYEQY

cdr3_length: 11
v_call: TRBV30
cdr3_aa: AWTGNSGNTIY

cdr3_length: 12
v_call: TRBV7-2
cdr3_aa: ASSTRTGAYEQY

cdr3_length: 10
v_call: TRBV29-1
cdr3_aa: SVAGANYGYT

cdr3_length: 14
v_call: TRBV7-2
cdr3_aa: ASSFAFNRGNQPQH

cdr3_length: 11
v_call: TRBV9
cdr3_aa: ASSVVEGSGYT

cdr3_length: 12
v_call: TRBV2
cdr3_aa: ASSRQGSTDTQY

cdr3_length: 10
v_call: TRBV19
cdr3_aa: ASSPRAGELF

cdr3_length: 15
v_call: TRBV30
cdr3_aa: AWSKGLAGDKTGELF

cdr3_length: 12
v_call: TRBV7-9
cdr3_aa: ASSHRGQGDTQY

cdr3_length: 15
v_call: TRBV5-8
cdr3_aa: ASSFRRTGSLYLGYT

cdr3_length: 12
v_call: TRBV18
cdr3_aa: ASSPVQGSGELF

cdr3_length: 16
v_call: TRBV5-5
cdr3_aa: ASSLGRGLGRGGSPLH

cdr3_length: 15
v_call: TRBV7-2
cdr3_aa: ASSRKLGLSSYNEQF